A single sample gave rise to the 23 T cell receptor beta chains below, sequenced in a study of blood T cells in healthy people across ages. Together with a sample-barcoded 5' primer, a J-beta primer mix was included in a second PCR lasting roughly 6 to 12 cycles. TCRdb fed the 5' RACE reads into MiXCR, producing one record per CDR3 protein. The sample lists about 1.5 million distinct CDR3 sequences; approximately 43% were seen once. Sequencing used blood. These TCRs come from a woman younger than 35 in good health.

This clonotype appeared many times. The CDR3 DNA sequence: TGTGCCAGCAGAGTCAGCGGCTCCTACGAGCAGTACTTC. Residues: CASRVSGSYEQYF. This sequence joins TRBV6-2 or TRBV6-3 and TRBJ2-7, with a possible D match to TRBD2 (5 bases). Germline V gives CDR1 MNHEY, CDR2 SVGEGT. V was shortened by 6 bases and J by 0 bases, with 9 bases between the two germline ends. CDR3 length: 13 amino acids.

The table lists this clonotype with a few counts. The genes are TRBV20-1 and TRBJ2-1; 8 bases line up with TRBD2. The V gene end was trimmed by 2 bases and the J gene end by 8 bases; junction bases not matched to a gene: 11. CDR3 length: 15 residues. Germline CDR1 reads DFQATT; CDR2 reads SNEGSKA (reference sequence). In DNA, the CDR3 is TGCAGTGCTAGATCCGTAGCGGGGAGGGGGGATGAGCAGTTCTTC. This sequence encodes CSARSVAGRGDEQFF.

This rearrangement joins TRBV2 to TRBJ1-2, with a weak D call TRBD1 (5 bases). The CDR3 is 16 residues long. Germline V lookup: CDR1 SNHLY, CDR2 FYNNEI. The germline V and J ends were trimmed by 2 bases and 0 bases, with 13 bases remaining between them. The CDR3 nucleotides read TGTGCCAGCAGTGAACGACAGAGTCGCTCTAACTATGGCTACACCTTC. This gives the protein CASSERQSRSNYGYTF. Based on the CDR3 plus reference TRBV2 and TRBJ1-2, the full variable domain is EPEVTQTPSHQVTQMGQEVILRCVPISNHLYFYWYRQILGQKVEFLVSFYNNEISEKSEIFDDQFSVERPDGSNFTLKIRSTKLEDSAMYFCASSERQSRSNYGYTFGSGTRLTVV.

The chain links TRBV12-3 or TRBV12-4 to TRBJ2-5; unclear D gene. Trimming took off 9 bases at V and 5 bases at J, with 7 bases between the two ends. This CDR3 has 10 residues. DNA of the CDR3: TGTGCCAGTGCTGGGGAGACCCAGTACTTC. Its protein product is CASAGETQYF.

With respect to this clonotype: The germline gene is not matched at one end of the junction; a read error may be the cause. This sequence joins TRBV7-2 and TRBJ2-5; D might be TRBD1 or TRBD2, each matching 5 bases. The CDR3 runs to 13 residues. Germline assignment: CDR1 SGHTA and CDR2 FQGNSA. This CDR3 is CAGSLVGAETQYF. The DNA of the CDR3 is TGTGCCGGCAGCTTAGTCGGGGCAGAGACCCAGTACTTC. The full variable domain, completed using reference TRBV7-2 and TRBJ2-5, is GAGVSQSPSNKVTEKGKDVELRCDPISGHTALYWYRQSLGQGLEFLIYFQGNSAPDKSGLPSDRFSAERTGGSVSTLTIQRTQQEDSAVYLCAGSLVGAETQYFGPGTRLLVL.

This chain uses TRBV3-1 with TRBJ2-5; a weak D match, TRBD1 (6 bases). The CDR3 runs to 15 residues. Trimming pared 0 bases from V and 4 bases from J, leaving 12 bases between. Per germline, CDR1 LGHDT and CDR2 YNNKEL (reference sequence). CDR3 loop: CASSQENRVLETQYF. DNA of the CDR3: TGTGCCAGCAGCCAAGAAAACAGGGTTTTAGAGACCCAGTACTTC.

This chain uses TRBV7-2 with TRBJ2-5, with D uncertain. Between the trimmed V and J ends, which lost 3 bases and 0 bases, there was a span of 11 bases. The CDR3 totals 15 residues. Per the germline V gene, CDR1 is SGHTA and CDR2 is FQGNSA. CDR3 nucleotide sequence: TGTGCCAGCAGCTTTCGTCACTCGTACCAAGAGACCCAGTACTTC. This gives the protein CASSFRHSYQETQYF.

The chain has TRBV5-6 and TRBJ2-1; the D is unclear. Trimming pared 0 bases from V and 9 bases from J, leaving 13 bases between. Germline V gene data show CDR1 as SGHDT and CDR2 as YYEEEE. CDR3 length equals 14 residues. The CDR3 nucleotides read TGTGCCAGCAGCTTGGCCGGCCGGGCAACTGAGCAGTTCTTC. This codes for CASSLAGRATEQFF.

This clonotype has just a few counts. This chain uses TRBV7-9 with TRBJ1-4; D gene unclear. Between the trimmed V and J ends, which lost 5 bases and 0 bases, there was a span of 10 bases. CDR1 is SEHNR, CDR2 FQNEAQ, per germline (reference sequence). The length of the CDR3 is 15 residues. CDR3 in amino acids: CASSHLLATNEKLFF. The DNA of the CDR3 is TGTGCCAGCAGCCACCTGCTAGCAACTAATGAAAAACTGTTTTTT.

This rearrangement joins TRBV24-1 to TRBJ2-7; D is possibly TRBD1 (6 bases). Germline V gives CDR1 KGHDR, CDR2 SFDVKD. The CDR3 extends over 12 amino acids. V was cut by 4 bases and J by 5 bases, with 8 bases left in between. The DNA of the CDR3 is TGTGCCACCAGTGACGGGACAAACGAGCAGTACTTC. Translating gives CATSDGTNEQYF.

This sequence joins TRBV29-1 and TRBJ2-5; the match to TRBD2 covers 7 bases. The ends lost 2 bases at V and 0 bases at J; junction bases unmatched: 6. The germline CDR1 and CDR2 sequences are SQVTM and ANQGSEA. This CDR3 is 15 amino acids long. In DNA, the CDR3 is TGCAGCGTTGAAAGCGGGACGGAGCACCAAGAGACCCAGTACTTC. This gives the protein CSVESGTEHQETQYF.

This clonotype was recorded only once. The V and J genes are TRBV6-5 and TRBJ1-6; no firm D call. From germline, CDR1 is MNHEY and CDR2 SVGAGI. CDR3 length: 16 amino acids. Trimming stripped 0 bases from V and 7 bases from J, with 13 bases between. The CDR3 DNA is TGTGCCAGCAGTTACTCCCGCCGGGCTCTAAATTCACCCCTCCACTTT. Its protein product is CASSYSRRALNSPLHF.

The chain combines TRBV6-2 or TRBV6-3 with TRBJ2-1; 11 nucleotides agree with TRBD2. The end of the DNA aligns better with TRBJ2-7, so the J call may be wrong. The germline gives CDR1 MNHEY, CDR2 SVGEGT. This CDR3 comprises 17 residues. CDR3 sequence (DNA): TGTGCCAGCAGCGTCCCGACTAGCGGGACAGCGTACAATGAGCAGTACTTC. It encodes CASSVPTSGTAYNEQYF.

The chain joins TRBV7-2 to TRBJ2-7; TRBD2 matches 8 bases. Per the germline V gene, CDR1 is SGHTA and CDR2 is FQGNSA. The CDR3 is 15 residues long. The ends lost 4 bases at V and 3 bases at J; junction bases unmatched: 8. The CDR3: CASSSDSGRVYEQYF. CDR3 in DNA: TGTGCCAGCAGCTCGGATTCCGGGAGGGTCTACGAGCAGTACTTC. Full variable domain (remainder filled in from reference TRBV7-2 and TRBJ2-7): GAGVSQSPSNKVTEKGKDVELRCDPISGHTALYWYRQSLGQGLEFLIYFQGNSAPDKSGLPSDRFSAERTGGSVSTLTIQRTQQEDSAVYLCASSSDSGRVYEQYFGPGTRLTVT.

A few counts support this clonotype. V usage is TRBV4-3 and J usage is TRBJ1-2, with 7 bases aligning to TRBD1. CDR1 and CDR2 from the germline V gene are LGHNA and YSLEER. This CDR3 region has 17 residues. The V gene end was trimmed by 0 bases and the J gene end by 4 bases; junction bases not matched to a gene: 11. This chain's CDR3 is CASSQDRGRLAIYGYTF. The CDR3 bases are TGCGCCAGCAGCCAAGATAGGGGGCGGCTAGCTATCTATGGCTACACCTTC.

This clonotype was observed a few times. CDR3 sequence reads: CASSANRGGDTQYF. CDR3 sequence (DNA): TGTGCCAGCAGTGCCAACAGGGGCGGGGATACGCAGTATTTT. This chain joins TRBV2 and TRBJ2-3, with 7 bases identical to TRBD1. V was clipped by 4 bases and J by 6 bases; unmatched bases: 7. Germline-derived CDR1 and CDR2 are SNHLY and FYNNEI. The CDR3 sequence is 14 residues long. Variable domain in full (rest from reference TRBV2 and TRBJ2-3): EPEVTQTPSHQVTQMGQEVILRCVPISNHLYFYWYRQILGQKVEFLVSFYNNEISEKSEIFDDQFSVERPDGSNFTLKIRSTKLEDSAMYFCASSANRGGDTQYFGPGTRLTVL.

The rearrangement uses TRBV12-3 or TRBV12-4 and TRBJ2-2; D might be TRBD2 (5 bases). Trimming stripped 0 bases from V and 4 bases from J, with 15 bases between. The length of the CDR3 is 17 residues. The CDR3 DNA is TGTGCCAGCAGTTTAGCCCGACGGGGTCCCTTCACCGGGGAGCTGTTTTTT. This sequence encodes CASSLARRGPFTGELFF.

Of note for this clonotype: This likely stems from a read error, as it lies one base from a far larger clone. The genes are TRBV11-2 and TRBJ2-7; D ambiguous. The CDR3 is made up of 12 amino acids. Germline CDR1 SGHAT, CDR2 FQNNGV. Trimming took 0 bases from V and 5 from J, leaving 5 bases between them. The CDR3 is CASSLDPDEQYF. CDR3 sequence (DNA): TGTGCCAGCAGCTTAGACCCCGACGAGCAGTACTTC.

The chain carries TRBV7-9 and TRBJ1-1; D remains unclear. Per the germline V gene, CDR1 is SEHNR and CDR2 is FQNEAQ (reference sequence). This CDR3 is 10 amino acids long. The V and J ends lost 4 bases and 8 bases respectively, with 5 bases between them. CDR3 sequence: CASSWTEAFF. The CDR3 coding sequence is TGTGCCAGCAGCTGGACGGAAGCTTTCTTT.

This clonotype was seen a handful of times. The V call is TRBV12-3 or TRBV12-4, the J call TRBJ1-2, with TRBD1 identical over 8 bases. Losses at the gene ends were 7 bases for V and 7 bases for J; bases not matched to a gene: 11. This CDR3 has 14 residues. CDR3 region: CASKAGTGIFGYTF. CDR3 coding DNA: TGTGCCAGCAAAGCCGGGACAGGTATTTTTGGCTACACCTTC.

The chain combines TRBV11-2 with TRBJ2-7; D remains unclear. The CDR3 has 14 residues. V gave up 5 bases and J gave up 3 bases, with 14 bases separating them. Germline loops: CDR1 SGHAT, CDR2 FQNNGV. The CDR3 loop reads CASSTGLRIYEQYF. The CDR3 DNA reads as TGTGCCAGCAGCACCGGTCTGAGAATCTACGAGCAGTACTTC. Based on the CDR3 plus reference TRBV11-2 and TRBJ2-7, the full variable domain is EAGVAQSPRYKIIEKRQSVAFWCNPISGHATLYWYQQILGQGPKLLIQFQNNGVVDDSQLPKDRFSAERLKGVDSTLKIQPAKLEDSAVYLCASSTGLRIYEQYFGPGTRLTVT.

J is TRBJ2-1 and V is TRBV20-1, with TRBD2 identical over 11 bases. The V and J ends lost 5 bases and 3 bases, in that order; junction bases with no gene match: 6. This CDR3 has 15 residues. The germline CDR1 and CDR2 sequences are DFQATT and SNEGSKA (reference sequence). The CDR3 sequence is CSAAPGLAVYNEQFF. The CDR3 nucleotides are TGCAGTGCTGCACCGGGACTAGCGGTCTACAATGAGCAGTTCTTC.

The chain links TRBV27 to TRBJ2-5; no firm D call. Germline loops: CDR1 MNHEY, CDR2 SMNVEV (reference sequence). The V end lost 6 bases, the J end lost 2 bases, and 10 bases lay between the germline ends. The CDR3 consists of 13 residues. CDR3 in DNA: TGTGCCAGCAGGCCGCTGGGACAAGAGACCCAGTACTTC. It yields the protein CASRPLGQETQYF.